The TCR beta chain described here comes from a study of cytomegalovirus exposure and HLA in healthy donors. In the study overall: In an early release, HLA-typed donors contributed tens of millions of unique TCR sequences.

The primer mix had 60 Vbeta and 13 Jbeta primers. Sequencing was performed with immunoSEQ multiplex PCR; in TCRdb, only in-frame clones are kept and a portion is missing. The sample contains 100,000 to 150,000 clones, around 74% of which appear only once. CDR1 and CDR2 from the germline V gene are SNHLY and FYNNEI. The CDR3 sequence is 12 residues long. Trimming shortened V by 5 bases and J by 1 base, and 4 bases separated the two germline ends. Broader study findings: A missense DCLRE1C variant was associated with V- and J-gene trimming of TCR beta chains in a later analysis, and an independent cohort replicated the association.

In regard to this clone: Its antigen is undetermined.

The sequence derives from a woman aged 50 to 60 in good health and CMV-seropositive. Sequenced input: PBMCs. The chain couples TRBV2 to TRBJ2-3, with D unclear. CDR3 sequence reads: CASSQGTDTQYF. The CDR3 DNA reads as TGTGCCAGCAGTCAGGGCACAGATACGCAGTATTTT.